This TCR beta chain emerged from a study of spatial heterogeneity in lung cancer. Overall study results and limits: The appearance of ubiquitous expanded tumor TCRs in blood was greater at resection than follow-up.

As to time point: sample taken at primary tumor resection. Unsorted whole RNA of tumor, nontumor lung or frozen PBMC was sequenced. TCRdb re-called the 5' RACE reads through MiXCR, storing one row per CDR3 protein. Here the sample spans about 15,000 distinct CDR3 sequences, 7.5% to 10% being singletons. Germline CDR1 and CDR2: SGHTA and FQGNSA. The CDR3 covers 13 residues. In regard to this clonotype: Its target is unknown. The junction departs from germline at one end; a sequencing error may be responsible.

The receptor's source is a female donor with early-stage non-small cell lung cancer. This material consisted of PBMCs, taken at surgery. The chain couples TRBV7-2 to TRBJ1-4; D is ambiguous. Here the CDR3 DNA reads TGTGCCAGCAGCTTCGCTATTTATGAAAAACCGTTTTTT. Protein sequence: CASSFAIYEKPFF.